Listed below are T cell receptor beta chains from one sample, sequenced in a study of beta chain features in type 1 diabetes. The table came from immunoSEQ multiplex PCR; TCRdb's copy has only in-frame clones and leaves some out. This table has 600,000 to 700,000 clones, under 15% appearing once. The sequencing sample was made of naive CD4+ T cells from blood. Every receptor here comes from a young man with type 1 diabetes. Both conserved end residues are part of each CDR3. The D gene is left open where the match is weak. Expanded clones get a size class; other rows say once, few or many, or leave the size out.

v_call: TRBV6-5; clone_size: NA; d_call: TRBD1; j_call: TRBJ1-5; cdr3_aa: CASHDRVGLPQHF; cdr3_nt: TGTGCCAGCCATGACAGGGTTGGTCTGCCCCAGCATTTT
v_call: TRBV5-1; clone_size: NA; d_call: NA; j_call: TRBJ2-2; cdr3_aa: CASTSDVAGGELFF; cdr3_nt: TGCGCCAGCACCTCGGATGTTGCTGGGGGGGAGCTGTTTTTT
v_call: TRBV6-6; clone_size: NA; d_call: NA; j_call: TRBJ1-1; cdr3_aa: CASTLYGGTEAFF; cdr3_nt: TGTGCCAGCACTCTCTACGGGGGAACTGAAGCTTTCTTT
v_call: TRBV15; clone_size: NA; d_call: TRBD2; j_call: TRBJ2-1; cdr3_aa: CATSRILAGPGEQFF; cdr3_nt: TGTGCCACCAGCAGGATCCTAGCGGGTCCGGGTGAGCAGTTCTTC
v_call: TRBV28; clone_size: NA; d_call: TRBD1; j_call: TRBJ1-2; cdr3_aa: CASSHRDSYGYTF; cdr3_nt: TGTGCCAGCAGTCACCGGGACAGCTATGGCTACACCTTC
v_call: TRBV30; clone_size: few; d_call: TRBD1; j_call: TRBJ2-1; cdr3_aa: CAWSVLGQAYNEQFF; cdr3_nt: TGTGCCTGGAGTGTACTAGGACAGGCATACAATGAGCAGTTCTTC
v_call: TRBV7-9; clone_size: few; d_call: TRBD1; j_call: TRBJ1-4; cdr3_aa: CASSAGQGNEKLFF; cdr3_nt: TGTGCCAGCAGCGCGGGACAGGGTAATGAAAAACTGTTTTTT
v_call: TRBV29-1; clone_size: few; d_call: NA; j_call: TRBJ1-1; cdr3_aa: CSVAGRGTTNTEAFF; cdr3_nt: TGCAGCGTCGCCGGGAGGGGGACGACGAACACTGAAGCTTTCTTT
v_call: TRBV4-1; clone_size: few; d_call: NA; j_call: TRBJ2-2; cdr3_aa: CAIRPDTGELFF; cdr3_nt: TGCGCCATCAGGCCAGACACCGGGGAGCTGTTTTTT
v_call: TRBV28; clone_size: NA; d_call: NA; j_call: TRBJ2-5; cdr3_aa: CASSLGTVGETQYF; cdr3_nt: TGTGCCAGCAGTTTAGGGACGGTAGGGGAGACCCAGTACTTC
v_call: TRBV4-2; clone_size: few; d_call: NA; j_call: TRBJ2-7; cdr3_aa: CASSQEGPREQYF; cdr3_nt: TGTGCCAGCAGCCAAGAGGGTCCTCGCGAGCAGTACTTC
v_call: TRBV11-3; clone_size: few; d_call: NA; j_call: TRBJ2-1; cdr3_aa: CASSLAYEQFF; cdr3_nt: TGTGCCAGCAGCTTAGCGTATGAGCAGTTCTTC
v_call: TRBV30; clone_size: few; d_call: NA; j_call: TRBJ1-2; cdr3_aa: CAWSYRGAGGYTF; cdr3_nt: TGTGCCTGGTCTTACCGGGGCGCCGGTGGCTACACCTTC
v_call: TRBV10-3; clone_size: NA; d_call: TRBD1; j_call: TRBJ1-1; cdr3_aa: CAISWDSKNTEAFF; cdr3_nt: TGTGCCATCAGCTGGGACAGCAAGAACACTGAAGCTTTCTTT
v_call: TRBV4-1; clone_size: NA; d_call: NA; j_call: TRBJ2-3; cdr3_aa: CASSQYRLASPDTQYF; cdr3_nt: TGCGCCAGCAGCCAATATCGGCTAGCGAGTCCAGATACGCAGTATTTT
v_call: TRBV28; clone_size: few; d_call: TRBD1; j_call: TRBJ2-2; cdr3_aa: CASSVPGQGGGELFF; cdr3_nt: TGTGCCAGCAGTGTCCCGGGACAGGGAGGCGGGGAGCTGTTTTTT
v_call: TRBV18; clone_size: few; d_call: NA; j_call: TRBJ2-1; cdr3_aa: CASSPEGEQFF; cdr3_nt: TGTGCCAGCTCACCGGAGGGTGAGCAGTTCTTC
v_call: TRBV29-1; clone_size: NA; d_call: TRBD1; j_call: TRBJ1-2; cdr3_aa: CSVAPRTGILINYGYTF; cdr3_nt: TGCAGCGTTGCACCGCGGACAGGGATTCTAATAAACTATGGCTACACCTTC
v_call: TRBV19; clone_size: NA; d_call: NA; j_call: TRBJ2-5; cdr3_aa: CASSPAARAVETQYF; cdr3_nt: TGTGCCAGTAGTCCTGCCGCGAGGGCCGTAGAGACCCAGTACTTC
v_call: TRBV4-2; clone_size: few; d_call: NA; j_call: TRBJ2-3; cdr3_aa: CASSQVSKPGTTDTQYF; cdr3_nt: TGTGCCAGCAGCCAAGTGTCTAAACCGGGCACCACAGATACGCAGTATTTT
v_call: TRBV5-1; clone_size: few; d_call: NA; j_call: TRBJ2-7; cdr3_aa: CASSRGHGPYEQYF; cdr3_nt: TGCGCCAGCAGCCGAGGACATGGTCCTTACGAGCAGTACTTC
v_call: TRBV2; clone_size: NA; d_call: TRBD1; j_call: TRBJ1-1; cdr3_aa: CASSEGRRGRNTEAFF; cdr3_nt: TGTGCCAGCAGTGAAGGGCGGAGGGGGCGGAACACTGAAGCTTTCTTT
v_call: TRBV27; clone_size: few; d_call: TRBD1; j_call: TRBJ1-2; cdr3_aa: CASSPNRGLDNYGYTF; cdr3_nt: TGTGCCAGCAGTCCTAACAGGGGTCTCGATAACTATGGCTACACCTTC
v_call: TRBV28; clone_size: few; d_call: NA; j_call: TRBJ2-7; cdr3_aa: CASRLDGYEQYF; cdr3_nt: TGTGCCAGCAGACTGGACGGCTACGAGCAGTACTTC
v_call: TRBV6-6; clone_size: once; d_call: TRBD1; j_call: TRBJ1-1; cdr3_aa: CASSYRAGGRETEAFF; cdr3_nt: TGTGCCAGCAGTTACAGGGCAGGGGGAAGGGAAACTGAAGCTTTCTTT
v_call: TRBV4-1; clone_size: NA; d_call: TRBD1; j_call: TRBJ2-5; cdr3_aa: CASSQGLGQNQETQYF; cdr3_nt: TGCGCCAGCAGCCAAGGCTTGGGACAGAACCAAGAGACCCAGTACTTC
v_call: TRBV28; clone_size: NA; d_call: NA; j_call: TRBJ1-4; cdr3_aa: CASSLYSPATNEKLFF; cdr3_nt: TGTGCCAGCAGTTTGTACAGCCCTGCAACTAATGAAAAACTGTTTTTT
v_call: TRBV6-5; clone_size: few; d_call: NA; j_call: TRBJ1-6; cdr3_aa: CASSYSGRGQNSPLHF; cdr3_nt: TGTGCCAGCAGTTACTCTGGGCGCGGACAGAATTCACCCCTCCACTTT
v_call: TRBV5-4; clone_size: few; d_call: NA; j_call: TRBJ1-1; cdr3_aa: CASSLTGGGIAFF; cdr3_nt: TGTGCCAGCAGCTTGACGGGAGGTGGGATAGCTTTCTTT
v_call: TRBV9; clone_size: few; d_call: TRBD2; j_call: TRBJ2-1; cdr3_aa: CASSAVLAGMGFF; cdr3_nt: TGTGCCAGCAGCGCCGTCCTAGCGGGGATGGGGTTCTTC
v_call: TRBV7-2; clone_size: NA; d_call: TRBD2; j_call: TRBJ2-3; cdr3_aa: CASSPRGGPADTQYF; cdr3_nt: TGTGCCAGCAGCCCCCGGGGGGGCCCGGCGGATACGCAGTATTTT
v_call: TRBV2; clone_size: few; d_call: NA; j_call: TRBJ2-1; cdr3_aa: CAGGQGPDNEQFF; cdr3_nt: TGTGCGGGGGGCCAGGGGCCTGACAATGAGCAGTTCTTC
v_call: TRBV28; clone_size: NA; d_call: TRBD1; j_call: TRBJ2-7; cdr3_aa: CASSFPGQTTYEQYF; cdr3_nt: TGTGCCAGCAGTTTCCCGGGACAGACCACCTACGAGCAGTACTTC
v_call: TRBV29-1; clone_size: NA; d_call: TRBD1; j_call: TRBJ1-1; cdr3_aa: CSVVKGAESEAFF; cdr3_nt: TGCAGCGTTGTGAAGGGGGCAGAATCTGAAGCTTTCTTT
v_call: TRBV15; clone_size: NA; d_call: NA; j_call: TRBJ2-5; cdr3_aa: CATSRGTPGGRQETQYF; cdr3_nt: TGTGCCACCAGCAGAGGGACCCCGGGGGGCCGCCAAGAGACCCAGTACTTC
v_call: TRBV29-1; clone_size: few; d_call: TRBD1; j_call: TRBJ1-3; cdr3_aa: CSAGTGTLSSGNTIYF; cdr3_nt: TGCAGCGCGGGGACAGGGACTCTCAGCTCTGGAAACACCATATATTTT
v_call: TRBV5-6; clone_size: few; d_call: TRBD1; j_call: TRBJ2-5; cdr3_aa: CASSLGDRGFEETQYF; cdr3_nt: TGTGCCAGCAGCTTGGGTGACAGGGGGTTCGAGGAGACCCAGTACTTC
v_call: TRBV18; clone_size: NA; d_call: NA; j_call: TRBJ1-1; cdr3_aa: CASSQGQNTEAFF; cdr3_nt: TGTGCCAGCTCACAGGGACAGAACACTGAAGCTTTCTTT
v_call: TRBV30; clone_size: few; d_call: NA; j_call: TRBJ1-4; cdr3_aa: CAAGAGDEKLFF; cdr3_nt: TGTGCCGCCGGAGCAGGGGACGAAAAACTGTTTTTT
v_call: TRBV6-5; clone_size: few; d_call: NA; j_call: TRBJ2-5; cdr3_aa: CASSYSISRDRETQYF; cdr3_nt: TGTGCCAGCAGTTACTCGATTTCCCGAGACAGAGAGACCCAGTACTTC
v_call: TRBV28; clone_size: few; d_call: NA; j_call: TRBJ1-1; cdr3_aa: CASRIRGRTEAFF; cdr3_nt: TGTGCCAGCAGGATCCGAGGGAGGACTGAAGCTTTCTTT
v_call: TRBV7-9; clone_size: NA; d_call: NA; j_call: TRBJ2-7; cdr3_aa: CASSLAYQDYEQYF; cdr3_nt: TGTGCCAGCAGCTTAGCTTATCAGGACTACGAGCAGTACTTC
v_call: TRBV5-1; clone_size: NA; d_call: TRBD1; j_call: TRBJ1-1; cdr3_aa: CASSLGQGAEAFF; cdr3_nt: TGCGCCAGCAGCTTGGGACAGGGTGCTGAAGCTTTCTTT
v_call: TRBV2; clone_size: few; d_call: NA; j_call: TRBJ2-7; cdr3_aa: CASSENSSEQYF; cdr3_nt: TGTGCCAGCAGTGAAAATAGTTCCGAGCAGTACTTC
v_call: TRBV19; clone_size: NA; d_call: NA; j_call: TRBJ1-6; cdr3_aa: CASTNQPRSPLHF; cdr3_nt: TGTGCCAGTACAAACCAGCCTCGTTCACCCCTCCACTTT
v_call: TRBV5-6; clone_size: NA; d_call: NA; j_call: TRBJ2-5; cdr3_aa: CASSLRETQYF; cdr3_nt: TGTGCCAGCAGCTTGCGGGAGACCCAGTACTTC
v_call: TRBV7-8; clone_size: NA; d_call: NA; j_call: TRBJ2-5; cdr3_aa: CASSLGSLMETQYF; cdr3_nt: TGTGCCAGCAGCTTAGGCTCTCTGATGGAGACCCAGTACTTC
v_call: TRBV6-5; clone_size: few; d_call: NA; j_call: TRBJ1-2; cdr3_aa: CASSYSAGQQGYTF; cdr3_nt: TGTGCCAGCAGTTACTCGGCAGGACAGCAAGGCTACACCTTC
v_call: TRBV4-2; clone_size: few; d_call: NA; j_call: TRBJ2-2; cdr3_aa: CASSFLGQSVHPTGELFF; cdr3_nt: TGTGCCAGCAGCTTTCTAGGGCAGTCCGTACACCCCACCGGGGAGCTGTTTTTT
v_call: TRBV4-1; clone_size: few; d_call: TRBD1; j_call: TRBJ1-5; cdr3_aa: CASSQSPTGNNQPQHF; cdr3_nt: TGCGCCAGCAGCCAAAGTCCGACAGGGAACAATCAGCCCCAGCATTTT
v_call: TRBV20-1; clone_size: NA; d_call: NA; j_call: TRBJ2-7; cdr3_aa: CSASSWYEQYF; cdr3_nt: TGCAGTGCTAGCAGTTGGTACGAGCAGTACTTC
v_call: TRBV6-5; clone_size: few; d_call: TRBD1; j_call: TRBJ2-7; cdr3_aa: CASGQGAEQYF; cdr3_nt: TGTGCCAGCGGGCAGGGGGCCGAGCAGTACTTC
v_call: TRBV7-8; clone_size: few; d_call: TRBD1; j_call: TRBJ2-7; cdr3_aa: CASSDRTGGGEQYF; cdr3_nt: TGTGCCAGCAGCGACCGGACAGGGGGTGGCGAGCAGTACTTC
v_call: TRBV18; clone_size: NA; d_call: NA; j_call: TRBJ1-5; cdr3_aa: CASSPTDSNQPQHF; cdr3_nt: TGTGCCAGCTCACCGACGGATAGCAATCAGCCCCAGCATTTT